Listed here are 2 T cell receptor beta chains from one sample, sequenced in a study of post-analysis software for immune sequencing data. The study's findings and limits: Roughly 5 TRBV segments occurring more often in patients than controls included TRBV5-6, TRBV5-1 and TRBV20-1.

Tagging with unique molecular identifiers was a feature of the TCR beta cDNA libraries. TCRdb re-called the PCR reads with MiXCR, one entry per CDR3 protein. Of about 540,000 distinct CDR3 sequences detected, about a third appear once; the ten largest clones hold around 5.9%. Their specific antigens are unknown. Sequencing input: blood. These receptors were obtained from a girl aged 2-17 years with multiple sclerosis.

This clonotype was detected only a few times. The chain recombines TRBV6-6 with TRBJ2-7; tentatively, D is TRBD1 (6 bases). V dropped 7 bases and J dropped 2 bases, with 9 bases sitting between them. Germline values: CDR1 MNHNY, CDR2 SVGAGI (reference sequence). The CDR3 extends over 12 amino acids. The CDR3 DNA reads as TGTGCCAGCACAGGGGCTACCTACGAGCAGTACTTC. Protein sequence: CASTGATYEQYF.

The chain links TRBV5-1 to TRBJ1-2; 11 nucleotides align to TRBD1. The CDR3 has 20 residues. Per the germline V gene, CDR1 is SGHRS and CDR2 is YFSETQ. Losses at the gene ends were 4 bases for V and 2 bases for J; bases not matched to a gene: 19. CDR3 bases: TGCGCCAGCAGCCTACCTAGCGGACAGGGGGCTTTATTAGTCAACTATGGCTACACCTTC. This sequence encodes CASSLPSGQGALLVNYGYTF.